This T cell receptor (beta chain) was observed in a study of shared clonotypes between healthy human individuals. Across the study: The cohort comprised a couple of women and a few men. Their ages spanned 18 to 49 years. Findings and caveats of the study: Rarefaction exposed incomplete sorted-subset sequencing despite large depth.

Terminally differentiated effector memory CD45RA+ cells were excluded from the naive CD8 cells, which were CD45RO-negative and positively selected for CCR7. Donors included only healthy HIV-negative adults lacking recent acute infections or vaccinations. Produced via immunoSEQ multiplex PCR; TCRdb's table is partial and in-frame only. Of about 820,000 clones listed, 80% to 95% are singletons. Losses at the gene ends were 3 bases for V and 3 bases for J; bases not matched to a gene: 7. The CDR3 is 15 amino acids. Germline loops: CDR1 MDHEN, CDR2 SYDVKM. In the case of this clone: What it binds is unknown. At the DNA level, this CDR3 is encoded by other sequences in the same sample as well.

The material sequenced was naive CD8+ T cells sorted from blood. V gene TRBV28 combines with J gene TRBJ2-7, with 8 bases aligning to TRBD1. This receptor was identified in a man aged 25 to 40 in good health. The CDR3 nucleotides are TGTGCCAGCAGTTTGGTCGCAGGGGGCATCTACGAGCAGTACTTC. It encodes CASSLVAGGIYEQYF. The full variable domain, rest sourced from reference TRBV28 and TRBJ2-7, is DVKVTQSSRYLVKRTGEKVFLECVQDMDHENMFWYRQDPGLGLRLIYFSYDVKMKEKGDIPEGYSVSREKKERFSLILESASTNQTSMYLCASSLVAGGIYEQYFGPGTRLTVT.